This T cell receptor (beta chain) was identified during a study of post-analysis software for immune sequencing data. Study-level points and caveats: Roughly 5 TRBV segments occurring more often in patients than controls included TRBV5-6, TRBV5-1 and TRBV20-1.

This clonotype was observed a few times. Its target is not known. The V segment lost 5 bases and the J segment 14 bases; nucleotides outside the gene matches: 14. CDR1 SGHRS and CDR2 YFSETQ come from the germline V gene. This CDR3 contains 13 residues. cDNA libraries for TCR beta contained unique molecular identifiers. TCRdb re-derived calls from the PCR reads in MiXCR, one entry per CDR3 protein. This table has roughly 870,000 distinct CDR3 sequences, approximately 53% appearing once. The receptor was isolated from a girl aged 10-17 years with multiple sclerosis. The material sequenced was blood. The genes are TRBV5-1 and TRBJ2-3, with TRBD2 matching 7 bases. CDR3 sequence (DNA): TGCGCCAGCAGTCAGGGACGGGTCCGGGAGGTGTATTTT. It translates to CASSQGRVREVYF.